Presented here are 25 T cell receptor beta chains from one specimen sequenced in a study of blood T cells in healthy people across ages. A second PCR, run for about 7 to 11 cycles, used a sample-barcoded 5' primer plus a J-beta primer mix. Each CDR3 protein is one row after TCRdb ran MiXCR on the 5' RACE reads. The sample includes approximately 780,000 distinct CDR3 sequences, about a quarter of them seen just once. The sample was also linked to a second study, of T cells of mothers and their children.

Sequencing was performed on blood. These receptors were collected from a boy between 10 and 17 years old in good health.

In DNA form, the CDR3 reads TGTGCCAGCAGTAAACTCCTGCAGGAGGCCCAGTACTTC. Translating it yields CASSKLLQEAQYF. The rearrangement joins TRBV6-5 to TRBJ2-5, with TRBD2 as a possible D gene (5 bases). CDR1 is MNHEY, CDR2 SVGAGI, per germline. The CDR3 sequence is 13 residues long. V lost 5 bases and J lost 9, with 16 bases in between.

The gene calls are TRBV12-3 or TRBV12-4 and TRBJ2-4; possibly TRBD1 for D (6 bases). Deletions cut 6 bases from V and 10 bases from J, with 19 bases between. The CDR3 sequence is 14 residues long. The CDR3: CASRENTGTLIQYF. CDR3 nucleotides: TGTGCCAGCAGGGAGAATACCGGGACACTGATTCAGTACTTC.

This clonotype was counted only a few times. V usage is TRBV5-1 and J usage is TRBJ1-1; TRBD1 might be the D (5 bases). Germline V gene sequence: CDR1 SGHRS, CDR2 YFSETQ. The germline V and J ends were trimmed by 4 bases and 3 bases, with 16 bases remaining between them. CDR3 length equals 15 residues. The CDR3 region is CASSIQGVRDTEAFF. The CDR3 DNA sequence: TGCGCCAGCAGCATCCAGGGAGTAAGAGACACTGAAGCTTTCTTT.

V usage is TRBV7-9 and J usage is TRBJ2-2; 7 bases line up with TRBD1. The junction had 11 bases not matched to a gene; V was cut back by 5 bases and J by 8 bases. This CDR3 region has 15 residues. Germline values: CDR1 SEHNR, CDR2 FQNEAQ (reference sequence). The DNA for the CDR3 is TGTGCCAGCAGCCATGTTGACAGGGAATTAGGGGAGCTGTTTTTT. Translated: CASSHVDRELGELFF.

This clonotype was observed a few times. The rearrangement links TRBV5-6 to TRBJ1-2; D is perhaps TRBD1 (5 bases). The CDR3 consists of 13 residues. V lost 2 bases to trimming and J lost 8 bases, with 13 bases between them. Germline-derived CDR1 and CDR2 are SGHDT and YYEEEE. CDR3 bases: TGTGCCAGCAGCTTACAGGCCCGGAAAGGCTACACCTTC. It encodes CASSLQARKGYTF.

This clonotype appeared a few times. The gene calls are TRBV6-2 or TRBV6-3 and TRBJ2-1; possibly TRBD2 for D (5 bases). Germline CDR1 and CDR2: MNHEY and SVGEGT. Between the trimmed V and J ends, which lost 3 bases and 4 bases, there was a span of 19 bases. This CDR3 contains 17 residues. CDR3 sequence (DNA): TGTGCCAGCAGTTATGAGTCGGGCCGGGGTGGATACAATGAGCAGTTCTTC. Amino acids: CASSYESGRGGYNEQFF.

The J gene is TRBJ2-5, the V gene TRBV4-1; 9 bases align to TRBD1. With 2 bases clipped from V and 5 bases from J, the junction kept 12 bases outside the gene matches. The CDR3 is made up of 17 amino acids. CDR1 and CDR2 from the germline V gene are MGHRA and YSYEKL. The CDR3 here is CASSQRPQGAILETQYF. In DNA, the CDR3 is TGCGCCAGCAGCCAACGCCCACAGGGGGCAATTCTTGAGACCCAGTACTTC.

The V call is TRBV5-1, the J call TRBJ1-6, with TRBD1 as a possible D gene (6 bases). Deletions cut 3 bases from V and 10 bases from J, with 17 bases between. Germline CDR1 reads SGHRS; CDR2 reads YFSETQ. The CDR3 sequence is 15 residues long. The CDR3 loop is CASSSYGGQESPLHF. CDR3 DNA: TGCGCCAGCAGCTCCTACGGGGGGCAGGAGTCACCCCTCCACTTT.

CDR3 residues: CASSRTGGPPEQYF. As DNA, the CDR3 is TGTGCCAGCAGCCGGACAGGGGGCCCTCCGGAGCAGTACTTC. The chain carries TRBV7-6 and TRBJ2-7; 11 positions agree with TRBD1. Germline assignment: CDR1 SGHVS and CDR2 FNYEAQ. This CDR3 contains 14 residues. The trim removed 5 bases at V and 7 bases at J, leaving 7 bases unmatched.

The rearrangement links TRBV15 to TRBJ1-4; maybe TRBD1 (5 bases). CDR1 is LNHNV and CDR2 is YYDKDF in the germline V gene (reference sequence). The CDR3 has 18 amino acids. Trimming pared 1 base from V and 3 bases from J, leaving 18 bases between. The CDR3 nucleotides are TGTGCCACCAGCAGAGTCCGGACCCGGGCGGGGGCTAATGAAAAACTGTTTTTT. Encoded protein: CATSRVRTRAGANEKLFF.

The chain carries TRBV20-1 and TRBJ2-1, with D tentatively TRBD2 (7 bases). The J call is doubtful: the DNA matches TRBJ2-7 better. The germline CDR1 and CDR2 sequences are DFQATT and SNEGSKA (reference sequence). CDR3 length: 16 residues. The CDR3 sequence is CSATSRQRGGLNEQYF. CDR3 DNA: TGCAGTGCTACGAGCCGCCAAAGGGGGGGCCTGAACGAGCAGTACTTC.

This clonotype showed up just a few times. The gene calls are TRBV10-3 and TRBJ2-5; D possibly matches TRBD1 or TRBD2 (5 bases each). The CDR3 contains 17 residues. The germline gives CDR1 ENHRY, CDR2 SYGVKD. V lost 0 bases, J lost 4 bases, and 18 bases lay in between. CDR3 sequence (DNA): TGTGCCATCAGTGAGTCGATAAGGGGCAGGCGGGCAGAGACCCAGTACTTC. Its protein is CAISESIRGRRAETQYF.

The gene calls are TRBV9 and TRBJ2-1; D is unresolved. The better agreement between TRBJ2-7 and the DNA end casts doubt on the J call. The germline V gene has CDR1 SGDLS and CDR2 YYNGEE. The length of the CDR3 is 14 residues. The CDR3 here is CASSPTEGLGRQYF. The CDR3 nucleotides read TGTGCCAGCAGTCCTACGGAAGGGCTAGGCCGGCAGTACTTC.

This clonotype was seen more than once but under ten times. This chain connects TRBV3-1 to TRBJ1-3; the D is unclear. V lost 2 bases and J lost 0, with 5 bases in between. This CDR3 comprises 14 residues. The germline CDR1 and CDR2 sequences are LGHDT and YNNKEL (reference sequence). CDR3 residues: CASSQYSSGNTIYF. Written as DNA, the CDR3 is TGTGCCAGCAGCCAATACAGCTCTGGAAACACCATATATTTT.

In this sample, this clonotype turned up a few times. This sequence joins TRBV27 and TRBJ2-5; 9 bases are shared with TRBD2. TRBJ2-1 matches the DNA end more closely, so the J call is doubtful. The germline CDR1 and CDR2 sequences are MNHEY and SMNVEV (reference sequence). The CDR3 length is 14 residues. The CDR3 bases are TGTGCCAGCAGTTTTGGCGGGGGGGCCAATGAGCAGTTCTTC. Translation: CASSFGGGANEQFF.

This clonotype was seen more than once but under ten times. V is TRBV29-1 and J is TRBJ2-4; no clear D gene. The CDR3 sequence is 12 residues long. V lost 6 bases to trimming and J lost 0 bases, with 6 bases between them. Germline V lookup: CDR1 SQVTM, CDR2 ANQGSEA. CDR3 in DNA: TGCAGCGTACTCCTAGCCAAAAACATTCAGTACTTC. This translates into CSVLLAKNIQYF. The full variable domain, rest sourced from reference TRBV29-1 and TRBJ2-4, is SAVISQKPSRDICQRGTSLTIQCQVDSQVTMMFWYRQQPGQSLTLIATANQGSEATYESGFVIDKFPISRPNLTFSTLTVSNMSPEDSSIYLCSVLLAKNIQYFGAGTRLSVL.

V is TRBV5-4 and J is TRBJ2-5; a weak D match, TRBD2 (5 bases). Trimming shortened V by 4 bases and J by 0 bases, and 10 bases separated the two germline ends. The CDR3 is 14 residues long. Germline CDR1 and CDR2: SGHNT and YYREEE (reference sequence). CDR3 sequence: CASSNSGNQETQYF. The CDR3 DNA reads TGTGCCAGCAGCAACTCCGGGAACCAAGAGACCCAGTACTTC.

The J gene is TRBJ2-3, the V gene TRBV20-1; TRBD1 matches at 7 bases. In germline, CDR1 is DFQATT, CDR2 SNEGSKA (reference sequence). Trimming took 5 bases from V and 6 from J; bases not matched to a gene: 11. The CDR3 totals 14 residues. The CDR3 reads CSAGGQNIMDTQYF. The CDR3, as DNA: TGCAGTGCTGGGGGACAGAATATCATGGATACGCAGTATTTT.

Written as DNA, the CDR3 is TGCGCCAGCAGCTTTGGTACAGGGAAGGAGACCCAGTACTTC. Translation gives CASSFGTGKETQYF. The chain carries TRBV5-1 and TRBJ2-5, with D possibly being TRBD1 (6 bases). Germline values: CDR1 SGHRS, CDR2 YFSETQ. Trimming cost V 2 bases and J 5 bases, with 13 bases left between them. The CDR3 covers 14 residues.

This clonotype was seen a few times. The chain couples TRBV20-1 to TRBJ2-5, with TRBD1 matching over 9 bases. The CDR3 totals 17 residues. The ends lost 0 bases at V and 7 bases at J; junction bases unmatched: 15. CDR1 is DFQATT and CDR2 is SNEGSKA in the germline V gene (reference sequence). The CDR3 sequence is CSAREPPGTGKFVTQYF. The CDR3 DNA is TGCAGTGCTAGAGAGCCACCGGGGACAGGGAAATTTGTGACCCAGTACTTC.

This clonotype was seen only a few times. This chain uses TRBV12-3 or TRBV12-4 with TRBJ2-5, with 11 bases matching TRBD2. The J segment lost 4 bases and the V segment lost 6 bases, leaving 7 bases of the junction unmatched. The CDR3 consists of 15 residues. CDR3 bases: TGTGCCAGCAGAGTACTAGCGGGAGTGGCAGAGACCCAGTACTTC. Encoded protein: CASRVLAGVAETQYF.

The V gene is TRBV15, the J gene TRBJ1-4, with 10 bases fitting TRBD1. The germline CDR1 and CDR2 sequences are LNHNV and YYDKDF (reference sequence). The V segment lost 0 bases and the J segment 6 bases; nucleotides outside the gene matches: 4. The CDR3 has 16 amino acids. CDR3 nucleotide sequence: TGTGCCACCAGCAGAGATCAGGACAGGGGGTATGAAAAACTGTTTTTT. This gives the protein CATSRDQDRGYEKLFF.

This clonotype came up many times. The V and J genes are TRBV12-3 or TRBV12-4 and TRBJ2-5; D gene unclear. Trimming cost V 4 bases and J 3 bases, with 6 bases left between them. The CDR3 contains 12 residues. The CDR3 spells CASSWSEETQYF. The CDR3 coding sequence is TGTGCCAGCAGTTGGTCCGAAGAGACCCAGTACTTC.

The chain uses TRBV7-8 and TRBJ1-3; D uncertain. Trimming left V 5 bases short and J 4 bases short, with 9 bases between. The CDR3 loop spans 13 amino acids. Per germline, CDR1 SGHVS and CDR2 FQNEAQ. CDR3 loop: CASSPDLGNTIYF. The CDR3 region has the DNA TGTGCCAGCAGCCCAGACTTAGGAAACACCATATATTTT. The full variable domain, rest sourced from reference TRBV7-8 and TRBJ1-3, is GAGVSQSPRYKVAKRGQDVALRCDPISGHVSLFWYQQALGQGPEFLTYFQNEAQLDKSGLPSDRFFAERPEGSVSTLKIQRTQQEDSAVYLCASSPDLGNTIYFGEGSWLTVV.

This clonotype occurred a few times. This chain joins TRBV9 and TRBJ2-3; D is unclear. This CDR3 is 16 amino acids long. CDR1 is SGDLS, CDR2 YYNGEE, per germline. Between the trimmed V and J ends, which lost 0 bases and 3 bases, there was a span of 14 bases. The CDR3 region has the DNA TGTGCCAGCAGCGTAGAAGCGACACTGGCTACAGATACGCAGTATTTT. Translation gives CASSVEATLATDTQYF. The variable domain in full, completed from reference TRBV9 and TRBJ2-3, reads DSGVTQTPKHLITATGQRVTLRCSPRSGDLSVYWYQQSLDQGLQFLIQYYNGEERAKGNILERFSAQQFPDLHSELNLSSLELGDSALYFCASSVEATLATDTQYFGPGTRLTVL.